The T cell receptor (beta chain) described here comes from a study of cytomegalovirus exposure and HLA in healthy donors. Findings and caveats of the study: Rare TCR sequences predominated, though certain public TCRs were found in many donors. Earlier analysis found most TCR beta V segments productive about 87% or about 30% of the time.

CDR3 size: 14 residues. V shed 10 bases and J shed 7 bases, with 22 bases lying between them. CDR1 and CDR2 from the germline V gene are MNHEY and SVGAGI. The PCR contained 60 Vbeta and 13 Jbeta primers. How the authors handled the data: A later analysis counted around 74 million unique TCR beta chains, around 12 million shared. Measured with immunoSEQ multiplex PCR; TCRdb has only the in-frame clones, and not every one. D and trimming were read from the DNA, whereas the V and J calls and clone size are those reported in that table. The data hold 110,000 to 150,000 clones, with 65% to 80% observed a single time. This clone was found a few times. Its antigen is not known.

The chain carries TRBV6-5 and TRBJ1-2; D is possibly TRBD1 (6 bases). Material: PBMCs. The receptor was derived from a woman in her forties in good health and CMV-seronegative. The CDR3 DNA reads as TGTGCCATTTCCCCCGGGGGGACACTTCTTGGCTACACCTTC. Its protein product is CAISPGGTLLGYTF.